Presented here are 2 T cell receptor beta chains from one specimen sequenced in a study of blood T cell repertoires in COVID-19. Data came from immunoSEQ multiplex PCR; TCRdb stores just in-frame clones and leaves some out. The sample gives 390,000 or so clones, around 87% of which show up once; 10% is in the top ten. The sample was PBMCs or T cells enriched from blood (not recorded which). These receptors were collected from a woman between 45 and 65 years old who had recovered from COVID-19.

V gene TRBV4-1 combines with J gene TRBJ2-3; D is possibly TRBD2 (5 bases). The CDR3 loop spans 15 amino acids. The germline V and J ends were trimmed by 5 bases and 0 bases, with 12 bases remaining between them. Germline-derived CDR1 and CDR2 are MGHRA and YSYEKL. Here the CDR3 DNA reads TGCGCCAGCAGCTCGCTTGGGAGTAGCACAGATACGCAGTATTTT. This codes for CASSSLGSSTDTQYF.

The rearrangement links TRBV5-1 to TRBJ1-1, with TRBD1 identical over 8 bases. The CDR3 has 14 residues. The germline CDR1 and CDR2 sequences are SGHRS and YFSETQ. V lost 4 bases, J lost 3 bases, and 5 bases stayed unmatched. DNA for the CDR3: TGCGCCAGCAGCGGGACAGGATTACACACTGAAGCTTTCTTT. It is translated as CASSGTGLHTEAFF. Combining the CDR3 with reference TRBV5-1 and TRBJ1-1 gives the whole variable domain KAGVTQTPRYLIKTRGQQVTLSCSPISGHRSVSWYQQTPGQGLQFLFEYFSETQRNKGNFPGRFSGRQFSNSRSEMNVSTLELGDSALYLCASSGTGLHTEAFFGQGTRLTVV.